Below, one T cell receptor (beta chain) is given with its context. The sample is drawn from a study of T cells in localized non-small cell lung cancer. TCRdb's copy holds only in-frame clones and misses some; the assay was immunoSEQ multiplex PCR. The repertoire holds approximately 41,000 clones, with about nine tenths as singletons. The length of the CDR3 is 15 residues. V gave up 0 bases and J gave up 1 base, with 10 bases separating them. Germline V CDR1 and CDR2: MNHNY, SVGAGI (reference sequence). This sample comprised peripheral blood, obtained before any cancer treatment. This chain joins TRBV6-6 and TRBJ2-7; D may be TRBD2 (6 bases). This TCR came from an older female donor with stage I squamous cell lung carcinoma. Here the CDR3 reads CASSYSPGLSYEQYF. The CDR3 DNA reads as TGTGCCAGCAGTTACTCGCCGGGACTGTCCTACGAGCAGTACTTC.